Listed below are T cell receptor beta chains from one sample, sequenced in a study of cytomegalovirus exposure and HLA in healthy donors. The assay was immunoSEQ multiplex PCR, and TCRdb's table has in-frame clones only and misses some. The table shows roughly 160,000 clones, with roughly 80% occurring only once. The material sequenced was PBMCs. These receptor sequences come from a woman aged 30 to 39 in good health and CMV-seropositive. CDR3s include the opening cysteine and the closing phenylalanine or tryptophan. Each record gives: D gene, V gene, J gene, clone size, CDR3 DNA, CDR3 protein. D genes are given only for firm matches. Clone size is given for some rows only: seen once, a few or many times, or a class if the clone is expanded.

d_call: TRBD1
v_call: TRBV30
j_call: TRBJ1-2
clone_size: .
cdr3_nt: TGTGCCTGGACCAAGGGGGGACAGGGCATGGCTGGCTACACCTTC
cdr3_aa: CAWTKGGQGMAGYTF

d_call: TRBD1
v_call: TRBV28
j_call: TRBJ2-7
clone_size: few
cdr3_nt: TGTGCCAGCAGTGGACAGGGAGTGGGCGAGCAGTACTTC
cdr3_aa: CASSGQGVGEQYF

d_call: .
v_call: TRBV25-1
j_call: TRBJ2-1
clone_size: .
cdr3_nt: TGTGCCAGCAGTCGCTGGGGCGGGGCCACATACAATGAGCAGTTCTTC
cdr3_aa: CASSRWGGATYNEQFF

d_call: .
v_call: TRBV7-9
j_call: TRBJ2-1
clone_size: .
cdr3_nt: TGTGCCAGCAGCTTCGGCCCGCCAGGGAACAATGAGCAGTTCTTC
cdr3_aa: CASSFGPPGNNEQFF

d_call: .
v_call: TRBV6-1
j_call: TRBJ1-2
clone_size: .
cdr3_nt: TGTGCCAGCAGTGAAGGTTGGGCAGAGAGCTATGGCTACACCTTC
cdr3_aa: CASSEGWAESYGYTF

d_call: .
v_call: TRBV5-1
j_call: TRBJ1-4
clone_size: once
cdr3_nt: TGCGCCAGCAGCGAGTCGACAGGTCTAAAACTGTTTTTT
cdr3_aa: CASSESTGLKLFF

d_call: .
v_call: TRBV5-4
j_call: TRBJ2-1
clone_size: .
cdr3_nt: TGTGCCAGCAGCTTGGGCACAATTGAGCAGTTCTTC
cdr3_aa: CASSLGTIEQFF

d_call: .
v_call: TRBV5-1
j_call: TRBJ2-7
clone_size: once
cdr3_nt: TGCGCCAGCAGCGCGGGCGCCGGGACAATCGCCTACGAGCAGTACTTC
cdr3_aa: CASSAGAGTIAYEQYF

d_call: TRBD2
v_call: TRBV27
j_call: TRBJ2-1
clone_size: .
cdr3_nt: TGTGCCAGCAGTTTCTTTCGGGGGGTGGGCAATGAGCAGTTCTTC
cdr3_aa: CASSFFRGVGNEQFF

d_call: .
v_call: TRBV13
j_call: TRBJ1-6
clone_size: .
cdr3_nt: TGTGCCAGCAGCTCTCAGGGAATCAATTCACCCCTCCACTTT
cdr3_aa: CASSSQGINSPLHF

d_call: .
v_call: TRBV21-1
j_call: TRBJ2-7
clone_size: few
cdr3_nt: TGTGCCAGCAGGGGACTAGCGGGGGAATACGAGCAGTACTTC
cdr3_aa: CASRGLAGEYEQYF

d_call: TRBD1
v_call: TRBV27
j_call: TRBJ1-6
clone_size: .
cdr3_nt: TGTGCCAGCACCCTGACAGGGCCCTATAATTCACCCCTCCACTTT
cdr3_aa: CASTLTGPYNSPLHF

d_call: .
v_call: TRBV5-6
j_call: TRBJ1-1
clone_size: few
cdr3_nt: TGTGCCAGCAGCTTAGGAGGTTCTAACACTGAAGCTTTCTTT
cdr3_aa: CASSLGGSNTEAFF

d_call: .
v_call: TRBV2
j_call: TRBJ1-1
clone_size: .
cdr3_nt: TGTGCCAGCATTAGTGAGAGGAATGCTGAAGCTTTCTTT
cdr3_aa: CASISERNAEAFF

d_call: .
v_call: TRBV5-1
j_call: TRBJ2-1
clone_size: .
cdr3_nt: TGCGCCAGCAAGTTTACAGGGAGAGAGCAGTTCTTC
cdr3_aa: CASKFTGREQFF

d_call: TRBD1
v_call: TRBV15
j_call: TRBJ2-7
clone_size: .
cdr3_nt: TGTGCCACCAGCAGAGACAGGGGGCCCTACGAGCAGTACTTC
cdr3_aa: CATSRDRGPYEQYF

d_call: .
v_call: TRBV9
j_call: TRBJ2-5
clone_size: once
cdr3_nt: TGTGCCAGCAGCGTTTCCGCCGAGGAGGGAGAGACCCAGTACTTC
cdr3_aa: CASSVSAEEGETQYF

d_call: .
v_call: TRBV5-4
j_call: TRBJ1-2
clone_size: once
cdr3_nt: TGTGCCAGCAGCCAGGACAGAAACTATGGCTACACCTTC
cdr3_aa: CASSQDRNYGYTF

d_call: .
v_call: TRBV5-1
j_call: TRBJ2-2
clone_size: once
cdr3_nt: TGCGCCAGCAGCTCGCGGGGGCGAAATTATGCCGGGGAGCTGTTTTTT
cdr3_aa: CASSSRGRNYAGELFF

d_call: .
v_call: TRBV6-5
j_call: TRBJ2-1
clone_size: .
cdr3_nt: TGTGCCAGCAGTTACTACGGCAATGAGCAGTTCTTC
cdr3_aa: CASSYYGNEQFF

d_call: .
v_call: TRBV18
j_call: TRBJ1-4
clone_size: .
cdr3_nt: TGTGCCAGCTCACCAAACCAACAGGGTGGGAAACTGTTTTTT
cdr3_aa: CASSPNQQGGKLFF

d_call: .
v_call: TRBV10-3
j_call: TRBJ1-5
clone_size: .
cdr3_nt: TGTGCCATCAGTGAGCGGGAGGTAGGCCAGCCCCAGCATTTT
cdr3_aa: CAISEREVGQPQHF

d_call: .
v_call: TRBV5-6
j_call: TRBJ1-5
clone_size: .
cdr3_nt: TGTGCCAGCAGCGAATCGACAGATTATAATCAGCCCCAGCATTTT
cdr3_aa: CASSESTDYNQPQHF

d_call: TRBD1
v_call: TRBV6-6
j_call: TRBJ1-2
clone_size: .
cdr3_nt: TGTGCCAGCAGTTACCGACAGGGCACCTATGGCTACACCTTC
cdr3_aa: CASSYRQGTYGYTF

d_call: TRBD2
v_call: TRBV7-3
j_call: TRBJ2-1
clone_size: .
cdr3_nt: TGTGCCAGCTCAAGCGGGGGCCAACACAATGAGCAGTTCTTC
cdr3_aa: CASSSGGQHNEQFF

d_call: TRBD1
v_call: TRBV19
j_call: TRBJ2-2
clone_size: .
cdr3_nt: TGTGCCAGTAGTCCTCACGGGACAGGGACGAACACCGGGGAGCTGTTTTTT
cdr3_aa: CASSPHGTGTNTGELFF

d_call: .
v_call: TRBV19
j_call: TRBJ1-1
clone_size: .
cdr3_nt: TGTGCCAGTACATCCAGGGCAGGGCTTAACACTGAAGCTTTCTTT
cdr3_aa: CASTSRAGLNTEAFF

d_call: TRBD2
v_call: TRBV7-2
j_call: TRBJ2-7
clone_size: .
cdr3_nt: TGTGCCAGCAGCCTCGCGGGGGGCGATTGGTACGAGCAGTACTTC
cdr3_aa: CASSLAGGDWYEQYF

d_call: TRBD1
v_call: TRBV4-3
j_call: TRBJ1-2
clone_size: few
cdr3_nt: TGCGCCAGCAGCCATCGACAGGGGCCGCTCTATGGCTACACCTTC
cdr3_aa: CASSHRQGPLYGYTF

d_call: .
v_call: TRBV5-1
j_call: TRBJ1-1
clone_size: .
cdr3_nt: TGCGCCAGCAGCTTTGGGCCCTACTCCATGAACACTGAAGCTTTCTTT
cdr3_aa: CASSFGPYSMNTEAFF

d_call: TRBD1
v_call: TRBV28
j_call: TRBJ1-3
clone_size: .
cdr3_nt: TGTGCCAGCAGTGAGACAGGGGGCGCTGGAAACACCATATATTTT
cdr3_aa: CASSETGGAGNTIYF

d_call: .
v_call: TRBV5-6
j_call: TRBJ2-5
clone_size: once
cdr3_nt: TGTGCCAGCAGCTTCGGTTACCAAGAGACCCAGTACTTC
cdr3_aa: CASSFGYQETQYF

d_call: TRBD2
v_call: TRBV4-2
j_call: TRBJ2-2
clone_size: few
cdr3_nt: TGTGCCAGCAGCCAATTCACTAGCGTAAGTGGCGCCGGGGAGCTGTTTTTT
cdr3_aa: CASSQFTSVSGAGELFF

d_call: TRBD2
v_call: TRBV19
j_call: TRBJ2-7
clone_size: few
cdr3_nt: TGTGCCAGTAGTATGCGGGGGTACGAGCAGTACTTC
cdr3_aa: CASSMRGYEQYF

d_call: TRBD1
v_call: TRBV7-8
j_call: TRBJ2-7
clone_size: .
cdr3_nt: TGTGCCAGCAGCTTAGTTAGGGGACAGGCCTACGAGCAGTACTTC
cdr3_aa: CASSLVRGQAYEQYF

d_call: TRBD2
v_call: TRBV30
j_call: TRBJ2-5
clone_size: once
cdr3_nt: TGTGCCTGGAGTACGGGGGGGGCTGGGGAGACCCAGTACTTC
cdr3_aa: CAWSTGGAGETQYF

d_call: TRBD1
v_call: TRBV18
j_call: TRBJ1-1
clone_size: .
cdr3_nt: TGTGCCAGCTCACCACCTTCGCTCGACAGGGGAACTGAAGCTTTCTTT
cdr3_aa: CASSPPSLDRGTEAFF

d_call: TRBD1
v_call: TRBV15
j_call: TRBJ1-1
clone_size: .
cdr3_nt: TGTGCCACCAGCAGAGATCTGGACAGGGAAGCTTTCTTT
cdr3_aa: CATSRDLDREAFF

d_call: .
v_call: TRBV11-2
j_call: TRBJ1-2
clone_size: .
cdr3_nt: TGTGCCAGCAGCTATCATGGCCCACAATATGGCTACACCTTC
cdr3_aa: CASSYHGPQYGYTF

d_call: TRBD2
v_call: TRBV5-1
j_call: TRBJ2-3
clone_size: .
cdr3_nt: TGCGCCAGCAGCTTCCGAGCGGGGAGTACAGATACGCAGTATTTT
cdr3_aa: CASSFRAGSTDTQYF

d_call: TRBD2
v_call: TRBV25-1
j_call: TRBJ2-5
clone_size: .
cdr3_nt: TGTGCCAGCAGTGAATCAAGCGGGGGGGCTCAAGAGACCCAGTACTTC
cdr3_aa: CASSESSGGAQETQYF

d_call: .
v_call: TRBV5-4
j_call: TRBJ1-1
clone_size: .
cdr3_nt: TGTGCCAGCAGCTTGGCCGTTGTACGGTCGAACACTGAAGCTTTCTTT
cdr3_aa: CASSLAVVRSNTEAFF

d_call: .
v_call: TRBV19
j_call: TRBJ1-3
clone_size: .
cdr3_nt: TGTGCCAGTAGTCCTACCTCGAGCTCTGGAAACACCATATATTTT
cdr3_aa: CASSPTSSSGNTIYF

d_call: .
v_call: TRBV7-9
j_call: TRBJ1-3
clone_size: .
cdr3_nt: TGTTCCAGCAGCCCCGAGTGGGGGGCTGGAAACACCATATATTTT
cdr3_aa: CSSSPEWGAGNTIYF

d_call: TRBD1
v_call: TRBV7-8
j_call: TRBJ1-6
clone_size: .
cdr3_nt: TGTGCCAGCAGCGTAAGACAGGGGGCGCGTTCACCCCTCCACTTT
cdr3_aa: CASSVRQGARSPLHF

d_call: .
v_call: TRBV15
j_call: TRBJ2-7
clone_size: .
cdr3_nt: TGTGCCACCAGCAGCAGGGTTCAGGGGTCGGAGCAGTACTTC
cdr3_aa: CATSSRVQGSEQYF

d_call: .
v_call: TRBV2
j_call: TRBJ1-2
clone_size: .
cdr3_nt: TGTGCCAGCACCTGGCATCGCTATGGCTACACCTTC
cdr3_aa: CASTWHRYGYTF

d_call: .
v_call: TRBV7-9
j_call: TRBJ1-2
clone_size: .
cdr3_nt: TGTGCCAGCAGACCACAGGGTGCCTATGGCTACACCTTC
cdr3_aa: CASRPQGAYGYTF

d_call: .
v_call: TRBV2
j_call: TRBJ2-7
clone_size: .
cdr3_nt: TGTGCCAGCAGTGGGCCCTACTTTGGGGGGACCTACGAGCAGTACTTC
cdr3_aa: CASSGPYFGGTYEQYF

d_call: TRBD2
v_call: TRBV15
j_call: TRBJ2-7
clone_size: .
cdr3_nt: TGTGCCACCAGCAGAGGACTAGCGGTTTTCTACGAGCAGTACTTC
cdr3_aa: CATSRGLAVFYEQYF

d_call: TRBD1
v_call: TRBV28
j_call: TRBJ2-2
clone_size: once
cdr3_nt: TGTGCCAGCAGTTCGGGACAGGGAACCGGGGAGCTGTTTTTT
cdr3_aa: CASSSGQGTGELFF

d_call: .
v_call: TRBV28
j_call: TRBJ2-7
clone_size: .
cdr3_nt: TGTGCCAGCAGTTCCTCCCAGTTCCACTACTACGAGCAGTACTTC
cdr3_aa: CASSSSQFHYYEQYF

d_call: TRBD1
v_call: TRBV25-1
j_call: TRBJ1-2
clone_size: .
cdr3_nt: TGTGCCAGCAGTAGAGAAAACAGGGGGTATGGCTACACCTTC
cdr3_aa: CASSRENRGYGYTF

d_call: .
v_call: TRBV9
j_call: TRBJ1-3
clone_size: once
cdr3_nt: TGTGCCAGCAGCGTAGACGGGGGGCGCGGAAACACCATATATTTT
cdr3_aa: CASSVDGGRGNTIYF

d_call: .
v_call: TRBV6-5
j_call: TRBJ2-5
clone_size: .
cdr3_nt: TGTGCCAGCAGACGACAGGGAGGAGAGACCCAGTACTTC
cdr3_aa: CASRRQGGETQYF